The text below deals with one TCR beta chain. The clone's antigen remains unknown. Per-base qualities were not stored, and no clone one base away is much larger. This entry comes from a study of T cell changes during pregnancy in multiple sclerosis (dated by TCRdb to the late 2010s). Regarding the complete study: The study examined how the T cell repertoire changed over the course of pregnancy in women with multiple sclerosis.

V and J are truncated by 4 bases and 1 base respectively, leaving an intervening sequence of 8 bases. CDR1 is given as LGHNA and CDR2 as YSLEER, both from the germline V gene. The CDR3 goes from the cysteine to the phenylalanine over 14 residues. Of the read, only the CDR3 DNA is kept; its 42 bases are in frame from base 1. Libraries were made using the immunoSEQ multiplex PCR assay. TCRdb retrieved this table from immuneACCESS and kept in-frame rearrangements only. Not all clones are present; in checked studies, unresolved V genes account for under half, and no reason is known for the remainder. This sample has tens of thousands of clones in its table, and 80% to 90% of those were observed once. Clones ranked in the top ten supply about 3.5% of the sample.

The receptor chain draws on TRBV4-3 and TRBJ1-5, and TRBD1 may be the D gene, going by 5 matching bases. The receptor was derived from a female donor with multiple sclerosis, enrolled in a pregnancy study. Sequences were derived from peripheral blood, sampled before pregnancy. The bases read TGCGCCAGCAGCCCCCAGGGAAGCAATCAGCCCCAGCATTTT. Its protein product is CASSPQGSNQPQHF.